Following are 10 T cell receptor beta chains from one sample sequenced in a study of T-cell memory formation after mild COVID-19. TCRdb re-analysed the 5' RACE reads in MiXCR, keeping a single row per CDR3 protein. The sample has 300,000 to 350,000 distinct CDR3 sequences, just under 20% seen once. The sample taken for sequencing was PBMCs or a T cell subset sorted from them (not recorded which). Source of these receptors: a man younger than 30 who had mild COVID-19 (a few samples of this study predate the infection). Cell type and time point are not known.

This clonotype was recorded a few times. This chain links TRBV12-3 or TRBV12-4 with TRBJ2-2; weak D call: TRBD2 (7 bases). The CDR3 is made up of 14 amino acids. V lost 6 bases and J lost 7, with 15 bases in between. CDR3 sequence: CASSTVGGGGELFF. The CDR3 DNA is TGTGCCAGCAGCACCGTGGGAGGGGGCGGGGAGCTGTTTTTT.

This sequence joins TRBV4-1 and TRBJ1-4, with a tentative D call TRBD1 (5 bases). Looked up from germline, CDR1 is MGHRA and CDR2 is YSYEKL. V shed 5 bases and J shed 5 bases, with 12 bases lying between them. CDR3 length: 14 residues. CDR3 sequence: CASSTPGRNEKLFF. Here the CDR3 DNA reads TGCGCCAGCAGCACGCCGGGGCGCAATGAAAAACTGTTTTTT.

V and J are TRBV4-3 and TRBJ2-1, with 8 bases that match TRBD2. Looked up from germline, CDR1 is LGHNA and CDR2 is YSLEER. V shed 2 bases, J shed 8 bases, and the junction held 2 bases outside the gene matches. CDR3 length: 13 amino acids. As DNA, the CDR3 is TGCGCCAGCAGCCAATCGGGGGGGTATGAGCAGTTCTTC. It codes for CASSQSGGYEQFF.

Only a few counts were recorded for this clonotype. The V gene is TRBV4-1, the J gene TRBJ1-1, with TRBD1 identical over 7 bases. After removal of 3 bases from V and 4 bases from J, the junction contained 8 bases not matched to a gene. The CDR3 runs to 15 residues. Germline-derived CDR1 and CDR2 are MGHRA and YSYEKL. The CDR3 nucleotides read TGCGCCAGCAGCCACCCGGACAGGCTGAGCACTGAAGCTTTCTTT. Residues: CASSHPDRLSTEAFF.

The rearrangement joins TRBV7-2 to TRBJ1-3, with 7 nucleotides matching TRBD1. CDR3 length: 14 amino acids. V was clipped by 4 bases and J by 7 bases; unmatched bases: 7. CDR1 and CDR2 from the germline V gene are SGHTA and FQGNSA. CDR3 residues: CASSSHRGENTIYF. CDR3 nucleotides: TGTGCCAGCAGCTCCCACAGGGGTGAGAACACCATATATTTT.

The chain couples TRBV2 to TRBJ1-4; the D is unclear. V was shortened by 8 bases and J by 7 bases, with 14 bases between the two germline ends. CDR1 and CDR2 from the germline V gene are SNHLY and FYNNEI. The CDR3 has 13 amino acids. The CDR3 DNA follows: TGTGCCAGCGGGTACAGTTCAGCTGAAAAACTGTTTTTT. Residues: CASGYSSAEKLFF.

This clonotype was picked up many times. The rearrangement joins TRBV5-1 to TRBJ2-1; perhaps TRBD1 as D (5 bases). Per germline, CDR1 SGHRS and CDR2 YFSETQ. Trimming took 3 bases from V and 4 from J, leaving 8 bases between them. The CDR3 totals 13 residues. This chain's CDR3 is CASSSTVYNEQFF. CDR3 nucleotides: TGCGCCAGCAGCTCGACAGTTTACAATGAGCAGTTCTTC.

This clonotype was seen only a few times. This chain links TRBV11-2 with TRBJ2-7; D is ambiguous. Trimming cost V 1 base and J 0 bases, with 10 bases left between them. This CDR3 is built from 15 residues. Germline loops: CDR1 SGHAT, CDR2 FQNNGV. CDR3 protein: CASSLGVGSSYEQYF. The CDR3 nucleotides are TGTGCCAGCAGCTTAGGGGTAGGCAGCTCCTACGAGCAGTACTTC. Full variable domain (rest looked up from reference TRBV11-2 and TRBJ2-7): EAGVAQSPRYKIIEKRQSVAFWCNPISGHATLYWYQQILGQGPKLLIQFQNNGVVDDSQLPKDRFSAERLKGVDSTLKIQPAKLEDSAVYLCASSLGVGSSYEQYFGPGTRLTVT.

This clonotype showed up just a few times. This chain connects TRBV20-1 to TRBJ2-3, with D tentatively TRBD1 (6 bases). CDR1 and CDR2 (germline): DFQATT, SNEGSKA (reference sequence). This CDR3 contains 14 residues. V was trimmed by 2 bases and J by 1 base, leaving 10 bases between them. The CDR3 spells CSARRDTRTDTQYF. The CDR3 DNA follows: TGCAGTGCTAGAAGGGACACCCGCACAGATACGCAGTATTTT.

The gene calls are TRBV7-2 and TRBJ1-2; no reliable D call. The CDR3 extends over 16 amino acids. Germline V gene sequence: CDR1 SGHTA, CDR2 FQGNSA. Trimming removed 5 bases at V and 1 base at J, with 17 bases between. As DNA, the CDR3 is TGTGCCAGCAGCCGAGGGTTGGGGTCCAATAACTATGGCTACACCTTC. Translation gives CASSRGLGSNNYGYTF.